The clone carrying this T cell receptor (beta chain) came up once. The data originate from a study of cytomegalovirus exposure and HLA in healthy donors. Healthy bone marrow donors formed the donor group. Trimming removed 6 bases from V and 5 bases from J, with 12 bases in between. CDR1 is MNHEY, CDR2 SVGAGI, per germline. The CDR3 is 13 amino acids. Primers: 60 Vbeta forward and 13 Jbeta reverse. Only in-frame clones appear in the TCRdb table, and some are missing; sequencing was by immunoSEQ multiplex PCR. This repertoire shows approximately 190,000 clones, 75% to 90% found once; its top ten account for about 1.2%.

The sequence was obtained from a man younger than 45 in good health and CMV-seronegative. The sample was PBMCs. The chain is built from TRBV6-5 and TRBJ2-3; weak D call: TRBD1 (6 bases). CDR3 amino acids: CASSLTQGDTQYF. CDR3 DNA: TGTGCCAGCAGCCTCACACAGGGAGATACGCAGTATTTT.